The clone carrying this T cell receptor (beta chain) was seen repeatedly, ten times or more. Its antigen is not identified. This specimen comes from a study of early T cells in non-severe SARS-CoV-2 infection. About the research overall: Alpha and beta chains were unpaired, from unsorted whole-blood bulk RNA.

Germline V lookup: CDR1 MNHEY, CDR2 SVGAGI. The CDR3 consists of 13 residues. V was clipped by 6 bases and J by 8 bases, with 13 bases between them. Individual cDNA molecules were tagged with unique molecular identifiers. TCRdb re-called the 5' RACE reads through MiXCR, storing one row per CDR3 protein. The data show some 64,000 distinct CDR3 sequences, about 10% seen once. Whole-study results and caveats: Matching with VDJdb favored anti-spike CD8 responses (missing private and CD4 specificities).

The V gene is TRBV6-5, the J gene TRBJ1-4; a weak D match, TRBD1 (6 bases). The TCR originated in an adult who was a healthcare worker with PCR-confirmed SARS-CoV-2 infection or an uninfected control (not recorded which). Source material: whole blood. The CDR3 sequence is CASRTGSREKLFF. The CDR3 DNA reads TGTGCCAGCAGGACAGGCTCGAGGGAAAAACTGTTTTTT.